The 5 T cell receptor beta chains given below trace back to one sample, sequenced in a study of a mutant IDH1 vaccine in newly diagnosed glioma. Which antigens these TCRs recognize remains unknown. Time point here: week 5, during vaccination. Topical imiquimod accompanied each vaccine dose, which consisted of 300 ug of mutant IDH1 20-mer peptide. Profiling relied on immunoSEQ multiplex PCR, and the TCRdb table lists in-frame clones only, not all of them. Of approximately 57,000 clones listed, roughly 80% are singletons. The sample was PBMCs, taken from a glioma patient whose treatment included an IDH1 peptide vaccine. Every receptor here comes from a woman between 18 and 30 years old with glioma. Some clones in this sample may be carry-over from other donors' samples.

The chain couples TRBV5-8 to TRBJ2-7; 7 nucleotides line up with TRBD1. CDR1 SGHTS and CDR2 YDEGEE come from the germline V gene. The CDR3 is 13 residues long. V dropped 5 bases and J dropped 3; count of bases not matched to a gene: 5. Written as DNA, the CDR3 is TGTGCCAGCAGGTCGAGGGGGCTCTACGAGCAGTACTTC. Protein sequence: CASRSRGLYEQYF.

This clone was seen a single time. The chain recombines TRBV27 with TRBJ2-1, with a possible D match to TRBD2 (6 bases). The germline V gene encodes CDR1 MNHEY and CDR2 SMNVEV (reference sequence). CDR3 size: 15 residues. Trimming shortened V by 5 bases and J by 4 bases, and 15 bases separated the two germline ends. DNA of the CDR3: TGTGCCAGCAGTAGCCCGAACGGGGGATACAATGAGCAGTTCTTC. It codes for CASSSPNGGYNEQFF.

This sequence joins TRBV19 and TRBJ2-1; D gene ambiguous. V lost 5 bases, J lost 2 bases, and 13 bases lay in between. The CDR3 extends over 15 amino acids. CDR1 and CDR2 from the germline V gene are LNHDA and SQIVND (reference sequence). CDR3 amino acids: CASSETLSPYNEQFF. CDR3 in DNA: TGTGCCAGTAGTGAGACACTGAGTCCCTACAATGAGCAGTTCTTC.

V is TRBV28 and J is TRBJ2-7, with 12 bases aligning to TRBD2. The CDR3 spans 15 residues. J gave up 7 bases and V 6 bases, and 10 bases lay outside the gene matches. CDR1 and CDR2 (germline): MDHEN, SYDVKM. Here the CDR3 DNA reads TGTGCCAGCAGAGAGACTAGCGGGAGTCCGGGGGAGCAGTACTTC. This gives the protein CASRETSGSPGEQYF.

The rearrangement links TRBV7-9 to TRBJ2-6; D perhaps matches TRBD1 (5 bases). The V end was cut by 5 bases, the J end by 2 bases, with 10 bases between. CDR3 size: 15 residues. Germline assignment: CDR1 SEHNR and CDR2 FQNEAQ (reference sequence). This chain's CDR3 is CASSDSFAGANVLTF. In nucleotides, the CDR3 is TGTGCCAGCAGCGACAGTTTTGCTGGGGCCAACGTCCTGACTTTC.